These T cell receptor beta chains were read from a single sample in a study of blood T cells in healthy people across ages. Via MiXCR, TCRdb re-called the 5' RACE reads, giving one row per CDR3 protein. The sample shows 800,000 or so distinct CDR3 sequences, approximately 25% of them seen only once. The data were also submitted as part of a second study, on T cells of mothers and their children.

Sample: blood. The receptors shown here come from a boy aged 5 to 17 in good health. The CDR3 runs from the conserved cysteine through the conserved F or W. Each record gives: D gene, V gene, J gene, clone size, CDR3 length, CDR3 DNA, CDR3 protein. A D gene is named only where the DNA matches it firmly. The size field is filled for only some rows; it gives once, few, many or a size class.

d_call: TRBD2
v_call: TRBV7-9
j_call: TRBJ2-1
clone_size: -
cdr3_length: 17
cdr3_nt: TGTGCCAGCAGCTTCGGGTCCTTGGCGGGAGGGCTCAATGAGCAGTTCTTC
cdr3_aa: CASSFGSLAGGLNEQFF

d_call: TRBD1
v_call: TRBV5-1
j_call: TRBJ1-6
clone_size: few
cdr3_length: 14
cdr3_nt: TGCGCCAGCAGCTTGCAGGGGGGTGATTCACCCCTCCACTTT
cdr3_aa: CASSLQGGDSPLHF

d_call: TRBD2
v_call: TRBV5-1
j_call: TRBJ2-3
clone_size: few
cdr3_length: 17
cdr3_nt: TGCGCCAGCAGCCCGTCCTCCGCTAGCGGGAGGGGTTATACGCAGTATTTT
cdr3_aa: CASSPSSASGRGYTQYF

d_call: -
v_call: TRBV15
j_call: TRBJ1-4
clone_size: few
cdr3_length: 17
cdr3_nt: TGTGCCACCAGCAGAGATCAATTGGGGGCCCCCAATGAAAAACTGTTTTTT
cdr3_aa: CATSRDQLGAPNEKLFF

d_call: TRBD1
v_call: TRBV20-1
j_call: TRBJ2-5
clone_size: -
cdr3_length: 15
cdr3_nt: TGCAGTGCTAGAGATCGGGACAGGGGGGGCGAGACCCAGTACTTC
cdr3_aa: CSARDRDRGGETQYF

d_call: -
v_call: TRBV29-1
j_call: TRBJ2-7
clone_size: few
cdr3_length: 11
cdr3_nt: TGCAGCGTTGAACAATCCTACGAGCAGTACTTC
cdr3_aa: CSVEQSYEQYF

d_call: TRBD1
v_call: TRBV5-5
j_call: TRBJ1-5
clone_size: -
cdr3_length: 15
cdr3_nt: TGTGCCAGCAGCGCGGACAGGGGGGGCATTCAGCCCCAGCATTTT
cdr3_aa: CASSADRGGIQPQHF

d_call: -
v_call: TRBV20-1
j_call: TRBJ2-7
clone_size: -
cdr3_length: 14
cdr3_nt: TGCAGTGCTAGCGTCGGGACAAACTCCTACGAGCAGTACTTC
cdr3_aa: CSASVGTNSYEQYF

d_call: -
v_call: TRBV5-1
j_call: TRBJ2-7
clone_size: few
cdr3_length: 15
cdr3_nt: TGCGCCAGCAGCCCCTCCCTTTTATACGGCAACGAGCAGTACTTC
cdr3_aa: CASSPSLLYGNEQYF

d_call: -
v_call: TRBV20-1
j_call: TRBJ2-3
clone_size: -
cdr3_length: 12
cdr3_nt: TGCAGTGCGACCGAGATCGGAGATACGCAGTATTTT
cdr3_aa: CSATEIGDTQYF

d_call: TRBD1
v_call: TRBV7-2
j_call: TRBJ2-3
clone_size: few
cdr3_length: 16
cdr3_nt: TGTGCCAGCAGCTGGGGACAGGGGGCTAATACAGATACGCAGTATTTT
cdr3_aa: CASSWGQGANTDTQYF

d_call: -
v_call: TRBV2
j_call: TRBJ2-3
clone_size: few
cdr3_length: 14
cdr3_nt: TGTGCCAGCAGGCTAGCGCCCAGCACAGATACGCAGTATTTT
cdr3_aa: CASRLAPSTDTQYF

d_call: TRBD2
v_call: TRBV4-1
j_call: TRBJ2-1
clone_size: -
cdr3_length: 16
cdr3_nt: TGCGCCAGCAGCCAATCCGGGACTAGCGGATACAATGAGCAGTTCTTC
cdr3_aa: CASSQSGTSGYNEQFF

d_call: -
v_call: TRBV3-1
j_call: TRBJ2-1
clone_size: few
cdr3_length: 17
cdr3_nt: TGTGCCAGCAGCCAAGATCTCGGGACTGGAGCCTACAATGAGCAGTTCTTC
cdr3_aa: CASSQDLGTGAYNEQFF

d_call: TRBD1
v_call: TRBV6-2/TRBV6-3
j_call: TRBJ2-7
clone_size: -
cdr3_length: 14
cdr3_nt: TGTGCCAGCAGTTCAGGACAGGTAGACTACGAGCAGTACTTC
cdr3_aa: CASSSGQVDYEQYF

d_call: -
v_call: TRBV7-3
j_call: TRBJ2-3
clone_size: few
cdr3_length: 13
cdr3_nt: TGTGCCAGCAGCTTAGGTACCAGCAATACGCAGTATTTT
cdr3_aa: CASSLGTSNTQYF

d_call: -
v_call: TRBV28
j_call: TRBJ1-5
clone_size: -
cdr3_length: 13
cdr3_nt: TGTGCCAGCAGTTTAAAAGTTGAGGCGGCCCAGCATTTT
cdr3_aa: CASSLKVEAAQHF

d_call: -
v_call: TRBV12-3/TRBV12-4
j_call: TRBJ1-3
clone_size: -
cdr3_length: 17
cdr3_nt: TGTGCCAGCAGTTTAGCCTTATTTAGGGATTCTGGAAACACCATATATTTT
cdr3_aa: CASSLALFRDSGNTIYF

d_call: TRBD2
v_call: TRBV4-2
j_call: TRBJ2-1
clone_size: -
cdr3_length: 17
cdr3_nt: TGTGCCAGCAGCCAAGGGGTGGGACTAGCGGAACACAATGAGCAGTTCTTC
cdr3_aa: CASSQGVGLAEHNEQFF

d_call: TRBD1
v_call: TRBV3-1
j_call: TRBJ2-5
clone_size: few
cdr3_length: 12
cdr3_nt: TGTGCCAGCAGCAACAGGGGGGAGACCCAGTACTTC
cdr3_aa: CASSNRGETQYF

d_call: -
v_call: TRBV19
j_call: TRBJ2-6
clone_size: -
cdr3_length: 14
cdr3_nt: TGTGCCAGTAGAACAGGGAACGGGGCCAACGTCCTGACTTTC
cdr3_aa: CASRTGNGANVLTF

d_call: -
v_call: TRBV6-2/TRBV6-3
j_call: TRBJ2-1
clone_size: -
cdr3_length: 14
cdr3_nt: TGTGCCAGCAGTTTCCAGCAGTCCTACAATGAGCAGTTCTTC
cdr3_aa: CASSFQQSYNEQFF

d_call: -
v_call: TRBV12-3/TRBV12-4
j_call: TRBJ2-3
clone_size: -
cdr3_length: 17
cdr3_nt: TGTGCCAGCAGTCACGGGACCCAACCAGGCGGCACAGATACGCAGTATTTT
cdr3_aa: CASSHGTQPGGTDTQYF

d_call: -
v_call: TRBV28
j_call: TRBJ2-3
clone_size: -
cdr3_length: 15
cdr3_nt: TGTGCCAGCAGTTTGAGGGGGGGACCTACGTATACGCAGTATTTT
cdr3_aa: CASSLRGGPTYTQYF